This is a list of T cell receptor beta chains from one sample in a study of siplizumab effects on memory and regulatory T cells. Clones were read by immunoSEQ multiplex PCR, and TCRdb kept only the in-frame ones, dropping some. The profile shows 90,000 to 140,000 clones, 85% to 95% of them singletons. The source material was CD4+ T cells sorted from blood. The receptors originated from a human donor in good health. CDR3s include the opening cysteine and the closing phenylalanine or tryptophan. The D gene is left open where the match is weak.

CDR3	DNA	D	V	J
CASSVGEVADTQYF	TGTGCCAGCAGCGTAGGAGAAGTCGCAGATACGCAGTATTTT	.	TRBV9	TRBJ2-3
CASSIVGRGLDTGELFF	TGTGCCAGTAGTATCGTCGGCAGGGGGCTTGACACCGGGGAGCTGTTTTTT	TRBD1	TRBV19	TRBJ2-2
CASSTGASSNQPQHF	TGTGCCAGCTCCACAGGAGCAAGTAGCAATCAGCCCCAGCATTTT	.	TRBV18	TRBJ1-5
CSVEDLGGGVGNEQFF	TGCAGCGTTGAAGATCTTGGGGGAGGGGTTGGCAATGAGCAGTTCTTC	TRBD2	TRBV29-1	TRBJ2-1
CASSRADNTGELFF	TGCGCCAGCAGCCGAGCCGATAACACCGGGGAGCTGTTTTTT	.	TRBV23-1	TRBJ2-2
CASSLVGSSYEQYF	TGTGCCAGCAGCTTAGTCGGCAGCTCCTACGAGCAGTACTTC	.	TRBV7-2	TRBJ2-7
CASSPGTGRETQYF	TGTGCCAGCAGCCCTGGGACTGGGCGTGAGACCCAGTACTTC	.	TRBV7-8	TRBJ2-5
CASSRYGLAGSSSYNEQFF	TGCGCCAGCAGCCGATACGGACTAGCGGGATCGAGCTCCTACAATGAGCAGTTCTTC	TRBD2	TRBV4-3	TRBJ2-1
CASSQQGGNTEAFF	TGTGCCAGCAGCCAACAGGGGGGAAACACTGAAGCTTTCTTT	TRBD1	TRBV11-3	TRBJ1-1
CASSRSQGETQYF	TGCGCCAGCAGCAGATCACAGGGGGAGACCCAGTACTTC	TRBD1	TRBV4-1	TRBJ2-5